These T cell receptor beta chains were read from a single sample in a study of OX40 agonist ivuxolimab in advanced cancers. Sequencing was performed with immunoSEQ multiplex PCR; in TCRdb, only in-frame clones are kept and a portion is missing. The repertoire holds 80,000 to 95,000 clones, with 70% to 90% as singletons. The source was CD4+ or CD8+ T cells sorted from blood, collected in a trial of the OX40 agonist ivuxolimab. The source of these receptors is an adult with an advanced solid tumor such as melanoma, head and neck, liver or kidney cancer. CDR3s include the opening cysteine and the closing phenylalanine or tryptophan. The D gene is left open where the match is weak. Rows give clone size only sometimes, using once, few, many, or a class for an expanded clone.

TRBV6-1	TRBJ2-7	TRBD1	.	TGTGCCAGCAGTGACCAGACAGGGGGCGGCTACGAGCAGTACTTC	CASSDQTGGGYEQYF
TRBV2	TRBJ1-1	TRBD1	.	TGTGCCAGCATGGACAGGGGGCTGGAGGACACTGAAGCTTTCTTT	CASMDRGLEDTEAFF
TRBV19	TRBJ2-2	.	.	TGTGCCAGTAGTATTCTGACAGCAAGCGACACCGGGGAGCTGTTTTTT	CASSILTASDTGELFF
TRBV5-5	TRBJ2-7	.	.	TGTGCCAGCAGCCCAGGACAGCTAGTCTCCTACGAGCAGTACTTC	CASSPGQLVSYEQYF
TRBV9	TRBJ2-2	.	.	TGTGCCAGCAGCGTAGATCCCACACCGGGACGGAGCACCGGGGAGCTGTTTTTT	CASSVDPTPGRSTGELFF
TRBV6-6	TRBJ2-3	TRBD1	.	TGTGCCAGCAGTTCGACAGGGGGCGGCACAGATACGCAGTATTTT	CASSSTGGGTDTQYF
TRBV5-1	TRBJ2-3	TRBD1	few	TGCGCCAGCAGCCCGGGACAGTTCACAGATACGCAGTATTTT	CASSPGQFTDTQYF
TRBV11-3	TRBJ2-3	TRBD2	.	TGTGCCAGCAGCTTGGGACTAGCGAGTACGCAGTATTTT	CASSLGLASTQYF
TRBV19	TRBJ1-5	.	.	TGTGCCAGTAGTTCGCAGGGTTCTGGTCAGCCCCAGCATTTT	CASSSQGSGQPQHF
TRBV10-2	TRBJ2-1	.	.	TGCGCCAGCAGGACCACACGGGGCAATGAGCAGTTCTTC	CASRTTRGNEQFF
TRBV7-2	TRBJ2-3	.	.	TGTGCCAGCAGTCCTCAAAGCGGTACCGATACGCAGTATTTT	CASSPQSGTDTQYF
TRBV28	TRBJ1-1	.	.	TGTGCCAGCAGTTTAGCGGGCCACTCGGGTGAAGCTTTCTTT	CASSLAGHSGEAFF
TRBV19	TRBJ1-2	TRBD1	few	TGTGCCAGTATGGGGGGGACAGGGGCCCGCTCGTATGGCTACACCTTC	CASMGGTGARSYGYTF
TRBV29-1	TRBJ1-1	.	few	TGCAGCGTTGTCCAATTTGAGGCTTTCTTT	CSVVQFEAFF
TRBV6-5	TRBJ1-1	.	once	TGTGCCAGCAGTTACGTCCAGGGGACTGAAGCTTTCTTT	CASSYVQGTEAFF
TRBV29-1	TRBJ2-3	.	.	TGCAGCGTCTACTTCATGGCCAGGGGTTCTGATACGCAGTATTTT	CSVYFMARGSDTQYF
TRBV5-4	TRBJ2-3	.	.	TGTGCCAGCAGTTCCAGCGTGGAGTTCAGGGGTACGCAGTATTTT	CASSSSVEFRGTQYF
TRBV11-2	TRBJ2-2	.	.	TGTGCCAGCAGCTACACCGGGACAGCGGGCGGGGAGCTGTTTTTT	CASSYTGTAGGELFF
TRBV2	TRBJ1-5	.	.	TGTGCCAGCAGTGAATACGGACCGATGGGGCCCCAGCATTTT	CASSEYGPMGPQHF
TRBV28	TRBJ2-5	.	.	TGTGCCAGCAGTTTATTCGACCAGAGACGGACCCAGTACTTC	CASSLFDQRRTQYF
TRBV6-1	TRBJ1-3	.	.	TGTGCCAGCAGTTTCGGACAGAGCTCTGGAAACACCATATATTTT	CASSFGQSSGNTIYF
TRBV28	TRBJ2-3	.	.	TGTGCCAGCAGTTTAGGGTCAGATACGCAGTATTTT	CASSLGSDTQYF
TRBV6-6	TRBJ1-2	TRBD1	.	TGTGCCAGCAGTTCGACAGGGGCTGGCTACACCTTC	CASSSTGAGYTF
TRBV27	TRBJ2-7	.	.	TGTGCCAGCAGTTTATTCCGTTCGCTCTCCTACGAGCAGTACTTC	CASSLFRSLSYEQYF
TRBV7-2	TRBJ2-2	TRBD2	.	TGTGCCAGCAGCATACGGACTAGATATCCCGGGGAGCTGTTTTTT	CASSIRTRYPGELFF
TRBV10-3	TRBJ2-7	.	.	TGTGCCATCAGTCGGGACCTGAGCTCCTACGAGCAGTACTTC	CAISRDLSSYEQYF
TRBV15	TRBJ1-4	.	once	TGTGCCACCAGCAGAGATTCAGGCCAAGGAAATGAAAAACTGTTTTTT	CATSRDSGQGNEKLFF
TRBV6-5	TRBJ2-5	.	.	TGTGCCAGCAGAGACATCCAAGAGACCCAGTACTTC	CASRDIQETQYF
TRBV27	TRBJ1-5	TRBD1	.	TGTGCCAGCAGTTTGGGGGACAGGGATCTTAATCAGCCCCAGCATTTT	CASSLGDRDLNQPQHF
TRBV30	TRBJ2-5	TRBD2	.	TGTGCCTGGAGTCTGCTGGCGGCGGGGGGGTTTGGAGAGACCCAGTACTTC	CAWSLLAAGGFGETQYF
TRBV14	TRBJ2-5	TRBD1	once	TGTGCCAGCAGCCCGGGACAGAACCAAGAGACCCAGTACTTC	CASSPGQNQETQYF
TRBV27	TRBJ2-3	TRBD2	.	TGTGCCAGCAGTTCGACTAGCGGGGGGGCGGCCTCCCCCGATACGCAGTATTTT	CASSSTSGGAASPDTQYF
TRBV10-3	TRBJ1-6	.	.	TGTGCCATCAGTGCCTTTGGTCCTTTGGGGAATTCACCCCTCCACTTT	CAISAFGPLGNSPLHF
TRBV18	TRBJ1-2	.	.	TGTGCCAGCTCACCACAAGGGCGTTCGGAAGGCTACACCTTC	CASSPQGRSEGYTF
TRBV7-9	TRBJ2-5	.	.	TGTGCCAGCAGTGAAGGGGCCGTTGGAGAGACCCAGTACTTC	CASSEGAVGETQYF
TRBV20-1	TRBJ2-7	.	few	TGCAGTGCTAGAACAAGGGAGCAGTACTTC	CSARTREQYF
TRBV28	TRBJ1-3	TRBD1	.	TGTGCCAGCAGTCCGATCAGGGGGGCATCCTCTGGAAACACCATATATTTT	CASSPIRGASSGNTIYF